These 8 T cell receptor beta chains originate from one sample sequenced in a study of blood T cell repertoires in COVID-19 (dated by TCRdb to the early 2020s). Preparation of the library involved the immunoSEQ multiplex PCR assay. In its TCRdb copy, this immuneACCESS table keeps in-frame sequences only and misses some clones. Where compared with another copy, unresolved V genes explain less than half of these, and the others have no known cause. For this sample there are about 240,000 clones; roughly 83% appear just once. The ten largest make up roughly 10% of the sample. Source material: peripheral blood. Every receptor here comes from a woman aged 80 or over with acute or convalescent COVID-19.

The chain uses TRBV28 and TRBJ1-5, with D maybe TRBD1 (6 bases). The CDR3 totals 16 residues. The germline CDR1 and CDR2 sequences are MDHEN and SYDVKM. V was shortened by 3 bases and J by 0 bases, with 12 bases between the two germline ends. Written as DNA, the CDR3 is TGTGCCAGCAGTTTGGGGGGGCTCTTTAGCAATCAGCCCCAGCATTTT. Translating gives CASSLGGLFSNQPQHF.

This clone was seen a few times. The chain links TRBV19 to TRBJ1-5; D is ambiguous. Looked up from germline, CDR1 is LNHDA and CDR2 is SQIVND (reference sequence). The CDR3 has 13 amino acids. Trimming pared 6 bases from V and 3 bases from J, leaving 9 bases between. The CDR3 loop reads CASRTGFNQPQHF. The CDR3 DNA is TGTGCCAGTAGGACCGGGTTCAATCAGCCCCAGCATTTT.

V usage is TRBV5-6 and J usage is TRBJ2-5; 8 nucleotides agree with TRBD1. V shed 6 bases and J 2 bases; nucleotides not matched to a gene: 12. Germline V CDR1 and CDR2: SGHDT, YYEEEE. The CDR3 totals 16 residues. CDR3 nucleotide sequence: TGTGCCAGCACCTTCCGAGGGACAGGTGCTCAAGAGACCCAGTACTTC. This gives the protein CASTFRGTGAQETQYF.

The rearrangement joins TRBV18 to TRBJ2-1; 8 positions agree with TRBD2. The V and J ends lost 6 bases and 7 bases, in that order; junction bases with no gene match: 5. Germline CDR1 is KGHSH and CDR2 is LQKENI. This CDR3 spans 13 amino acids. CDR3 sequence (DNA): TGTGCCAGCTCCCAGGGACTAGAAAATGAGCAGTTCTTC. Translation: CASSQGLENEQFF.

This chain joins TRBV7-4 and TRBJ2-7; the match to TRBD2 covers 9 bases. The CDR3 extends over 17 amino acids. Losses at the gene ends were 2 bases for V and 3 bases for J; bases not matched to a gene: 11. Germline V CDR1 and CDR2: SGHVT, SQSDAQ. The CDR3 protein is CASSLTRRGGSYYEQYF. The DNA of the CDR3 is TGTGCCAGCAGCTTAACCCGGCGGGGGGGTTCGTACTACGAGCAGTACTTC.

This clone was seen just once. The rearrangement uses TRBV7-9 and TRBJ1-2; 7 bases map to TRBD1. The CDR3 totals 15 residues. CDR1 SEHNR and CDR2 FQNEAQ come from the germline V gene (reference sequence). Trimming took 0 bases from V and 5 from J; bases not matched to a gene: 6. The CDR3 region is CASSLARGLEYGYTF. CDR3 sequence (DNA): TGTGCCAGCAGCTTAGCAAGGGGGCTTGAATATGGCTACACCTTC.

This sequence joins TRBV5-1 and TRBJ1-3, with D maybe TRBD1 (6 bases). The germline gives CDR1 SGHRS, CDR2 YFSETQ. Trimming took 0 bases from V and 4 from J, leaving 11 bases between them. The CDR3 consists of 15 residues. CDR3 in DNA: TGCGCCAGCAGCTTGGACAGGGCGGCAGGAAACACCATATATTTT. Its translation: CASSLDRAAGNTIYF. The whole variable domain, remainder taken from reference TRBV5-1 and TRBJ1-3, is KAGVTQTPRYLIKTRGQQVTLSCSPISGHRSVSWYQQTPGQGLQFLFEYFSETQRNKGNFPGRFSGRQFSNSRSEMNVSTLELGDSALYLCASSLDRAAGNTIYFGEGSWLTVV.

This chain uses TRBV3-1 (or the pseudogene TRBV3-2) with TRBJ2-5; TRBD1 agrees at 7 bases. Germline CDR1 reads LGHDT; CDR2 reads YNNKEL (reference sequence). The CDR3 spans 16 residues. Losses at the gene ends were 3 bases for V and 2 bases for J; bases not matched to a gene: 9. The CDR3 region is CASSQVDREIQETQYF. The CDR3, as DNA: TGTGCCAGCAGCCAGGTCGACAGGGAAATTCAAGAGACCCAGTACTTC.